Shown below are 25 T cell receptor beta chains from a single sample sequenced in a study of T cells after yellow fever vaccination (dated by TCRdb to the late 2010s). Receptor libraries were prepared by 5' RACE. For sequencing, an Illumina HiSeq 2500 was employed. The public sequencing data were trimmed at Q25 with fastp and processed into clonotypes with MiXCR by TCRdb, which kept only in-frame beta chains. Every CDR3 protein is listed once, alongside the most common genes and DNA of its rows. The sample table lists 300,000 to 450,000 distinct CDR3 sequences, roughly 6.2% of them with a count of one. Around 16% of the sample rests with the top ten. The sample's treatment or condition label is to be understood as: live attenuated yellow fever vaccine strain. The sample was PBMCs, taken 5 days after the yellow fever booster vaccination. The receptors shown here come from a man aged 30 to 45 who received the YFV17D yellow fever vaccine.

This clonotype occurred many times. CDR3 in amino acids: CASSYFGSGSYGYTF. The CDR3, as DNA: TGTGCCAGCAGTTATTTCGGCAGCGGATCCTATGGCTACACCTTC. The chain joins TRBV6-2 or TRBV6-3 to TRBJ1-2; D not certain. The CDR3 has 15 amino acids. The V gene lost 3 bases and the J gene lost 4 bases, with 15 bases spanning the gap. Per germline, CDR1 MNHEY and CDR2 SVGEGT.

This sequence joins TRBV6-2 or TRBV6-3 and TRBJ2-7; TRBD2 matches at 8 bases. CDR3 length: 14 amino acids. Germline V lookup: CDR1 MNHEY, CDR2 SVGEGT. After removal of 8 bases from V and 3 bases from J, the junction contained 9 bases not matched to a gene. CDR3 loop: CASGSGSIIYEQYF. The CDR3 bases are TGTGCCAGCGGAAGCGGGAGCATTATCTACGAGCAGTACTTC.

This clonotype has only a few counts. The CDR3 protein is CASSQEGTELYSYEQYF. CDR3 nucleotides: TGTGCCAGCAGCCAAGAGGGGACAGAACTATACAGCTACGAGCAGTACTTC. The chain couples TRBV3-1 to TRBJ2-7; 7 nucleotides match TRBD1. The CDR3 is made up of 17 amino acids. In germline, CDR1 is LGHDT, CDR2 YNNKEL (reference sequence). V was clipped by 0 bases and J by 3 bases; unmatched bases: 11.

This chain uses TRBV29-1 with TRBJ2-7, with 7 bases lining up with TRBD1. The germline CDR1 and CDR2 sequences are SQVTM and ANQGSEA. CDR3 size: 13 residues. J gave up 0 bases and V 6 bases, and 5 bases lay outside the gene matches. CDR3 loop: CSVGQASSYEQYF. For the CDR3, the DNA is TGCAGCGTCGGACAGGCCAGCTCCTACGAGCAGTACTTC.

This clonotype has just a few counts. This chain links TRBV7-2 with TRBJ1-2, with 12 bases aligning to TRBD1. There are 14 residues in the CDR3. V shed 7 bases and J 9 bases; nucleotides not matched to a gene: 9. Germline V gene data show CDR1 as SGHTA and CDR2 as FQGNSA. CDR3 DNA: TGTGCCAGCATCCCGGGACAGGGGGCGCCTAGCTACACCTTC. Its translation is CASIPGQGAPSYTF.

The sample holds many counts of this clonotype. The gene calls are TRBV4-1 and TRBJ2-3; unclear D gene. This CDR3 comprises 15 residues. Germline lookup yields CDR1 MGHRA and CDR2 YSYEKL. Trimming shortened V by 2 bases and J by 2 bases, and 11 bases separated the two germline ends. CDR3 loop: CASSQPTRNTDTQYF. CDR3 DNA: TGCGCCAGCAGCCAACCTACCAGAAACACAGATACGCAGTATTTT.

This clonotype was found many times. This chain uses TRBV6-1 with TRBJ2-7; 8 bases are shared with TRBD1. CDR3 size: 14 residues. V lost 6 bases to trimming and J lost 0 bases; unmatched junction nucleotides: 4. Per germline, CDR1 MNHNS and CDR2 SASEGT. The CDR3 DNA sequence: TGTGCCAGCAGCCGACAGGGGATCTCCTACGAGCAGTACTTC. Its translation is CASSRQGISYEQYF.

The chain links TRBV7-6 to TRBJ2-1; a weak D match, TRBD2 (5 bases). V was clipped by 2 bases and J by 5 bases, with 13 bases between them. From germline, CDR1 is SGHVS and CDR2 FNYEAQ. This CDR3 region has 15 residues. DNA of the CDR3: TGTGCCAGCAGCTTACAAACTCGGCGGGACAATGAGCAGTTCTTC. Its translation is CASSLQTRRDNEQFF.

This clonotype has only a few counts. V usage is TRBV5-1 and J usage is TRBJ2-6; 14 bases align to TRBD2. The CDR3 length is 17 residues. CDR1 and CDR2 (germline): SGHRS, YFSETQ. V gave up 4 bases and J gave up 2 bases; unmatched junction bases: 2. CDR3 DNA sequence: TGCGCCAGCAGCCAGGGACTAGCGGGAGCTGGGGCCAACGTCCTGACTTTC. This codes for CASSQGLAGAGANVLTF.

The sample holds many counts of this clonotype. The rearrangement joins TRBV6-2 or TRBV6-3 to TRBJ1-1; possible D gene TRBD1, 5 bases. CDR3 length: 13 residues. CDR1 and CDR2 (germline): MNHEY, SVGEGT. V was trimmed by 6 bases and J by 4 bases, leaving 12 bases between them. CDR3 bases: TGTGCCAGCAGCTACACGAGGGGCACTGAAGCTTTCTTT. The encoded protein is CASSYTRGTEAFF.

This clonotype was observed many times. The chain is built from TRBV7-9 and TRBJ2-1, with 9 bases identical to TRBD2. CDR1 and CDR2 from the germline V gene are SEHNR and FQNEAQ (reference sequence). This CDR3 region has 16 residues. The V and J ends lost 3 bases and 8 bases, in that order; junction bases with no gene match: 11. DNA for the CDR3: TGTGCCAGCAGCTTCTCCGGGACTAGCAGTCGCGATGAGCAGTTCTTC. As protein: CASSFSGTSSRDEQFF. The variable domain in full, completed from reference TRBV7-9 and TRBJ2-1, reads DTGVSQNPRHKITKRGQNVTFRCDPISEHNRLYWYRQTLGQGPEFLTYFQNEAQLEKSRLLSDRFSAERPKGSFSTLEIQRTEQGDSAMYLCASSFSGTSSRDEQFFGPGTRLTVL.

J is TRBJ2-1 and V is TRBV20-1; tentatively, D is TRBD2 (6 bases). The CDR3 contains 12 residues. Trimming cost V 0 bases and J 15 bases, with 15 bases left between them. Germline V gene sequence: CDR1 DFQATT, CDR2 SNEGSKA (reference sequence). The CDR3 DNA reads as TGCAGTGCTAGAGATCAAGGACTATTAATGTTCTTC. Its translation: CSARDQGLLMFF.

This clonotype appeared a few times. V is TRBV6-1 and J is TRBJ2-7, with 7 bases matching TRBD2. V gave up 7 bases and J gave up 3 bases; unmatched junction bases: 6. Germline loops: CDR1 MNHNS, CDR2 SASEGT. The CDR3 covers 13 residues. In nucleotides, the CDR3 is TGTGCCAGCACCCTGACTAGCAACTACGAGCAGTACTTC. Protein product: CASTLTSNYEQYF.

The chain has TRBV10-2 and TRBJ2-3, with TRBD2 identical over 9 bases. CDR1 and CDR2 from the germline V gene are WSHSY and SAAADI. V gave up 6 bases and J gave up 1 base; unmatched junction bases: 2. The CDR3 is 14 amino acids. The CDR3 here is CASSTSGRTDTQYF. The CDR3 nucleotides are TGCGCCAGCAGCACTAGCGGGCGCACAGATACGCAGTATTTT.

This clonotype occurred a few times. The chain joins TRBV7-9 to TRBJ1-1; the D gene is possibly TRBD1 (6 bases). Trimming shortened V by 3 bases and J by 4 bases, and 12 bases separated the two germline ends. The CDR3 totals 14 residues. Germline CDR1 SEHNR, CDR2 FQNEAQ (reference sequence). Here the CDR3 DNA reads TGTGCCAGCAGCTTTGGGGGCGCGAGCACTGAAGCTTTCTTT. The encoded protein is CASSFGGASTEAFF.

This chain connects TRBV5-1 to TRBJ1-2; 12 bases fit TRBD1. V shed 4 bases and J 8 bases; nucleotides not matched to a gene: 6. Germline-derived CDR1 and CDR2 are SGHRS and YFSETQ. This CDR3 is built from 14 residues. CDR3 protein: CASSPGQGAEGYTF. CDR3 in DNA: TGCGCCAGCAGCCCGGGACAGGGGGCGGAAGGCTACACCTTC. The whole variable domain, remainder taken from reference TRBV5-1 and TRBJ1-2, is KAGVTQTPRYLIKTRGQQVTLSCSPISGHRSVSWYQQTPGQGLQFLFEYFSETQRNKGNFPGRFSGRQFSNSRSEMNVSTLELGDSALYLCASSPGQGAEGYTFGSGTRLTVV.

This clonotype came up many times. The chain recombines TRBV7-2 with TRBJ2-1; D is ambiguous. This CDR3 has 14 amino acids. Germline V lookup: CDR1 SGHTA, CDR2 FQGNSA. Trimming cost V 5 bases and J 0 bases, with 8 bases left between them. The DNA for the CDR3 is TGTGCCAGCAGCCCGACACTCTCCTACAATGAGCAGTTCTTC. This gives the protein CASSPTLSYNEQFF.

The sample holds a few counts of this clonotype. The chain links TRBV10-3 to TRBJ1-1, with 8 nucleotides matching TRBD1. Per germline, CDR1 ENHRY and CDR2 SYGVKD. J gave up 4 bases and V 2 bases, and 9 bases lay outside the gene matches. This CDR3 spans 16 amino acids. Written as DNA, the CDR3 is TGTGCCATCAGTGAGACAGGGGGAAGAATGGCCACTGAAGCTTTCTTT. It specifies CAISETGGRMATEAFF.

The chain combines TRBV6-5 with TRBJ1-5, with 7 bases fitting TRBD1. V lost 4 bases, J lost 8 bases, and 5 bases stayed unmatched. From germline, CDR1 is MNHEY and CDR2 SVGAGI. The CDR3 totals 13 residues. The CDR3 here is CASSLTGLEPQHF. DNA of the CDR3: TGTGCCAGCAGTTTGACAGGGCTGGAGCCCCAGCATTTT.

The sample holds a few counts of this clonotype. The CDR3 nucleotides read TGCAGTGCTAGAGACAGGGTGAGCTACTACGAGCAGTACTTC. Residues: CSARDRVSYYEQYF. The V call is TRBV20-1, the J call TRBJ2-7, with D possibly being TRBD1 (5 bases). Trimming removed 0 bases at V and 3 bases at J, with 12 bases between. The germline gives CDR1 DFQATT, CDR2 SNEGSKA (reference sequence). This CDR3 has 14 residues.

This clonotype was seen repeatedly, ten times or more. CDR3 amino acids: CASSLLGEFDEQYF. CDR3 nucleotides: TGTGCCAGCAGTTTATTAGGGGAGTTCGACGAGCAGTACTTC. The chain is built from TRBV12-3 or TRBV12-4 and TRBJ2-7; D assignment may be TRBD1 or TRBD2 (5 bases each). V gave up 2 bases and J gave up 5 bases, with 13 bases separating them. The CDR3 has 14 residues.

In this sample, this clonotype turned up a few times. J is TRBJ2-7 and V is TRBV20-1, with TRBD2 matching over 10 bases. CDR3 size: 16 residues. Trimming cost V 0 bases and J 5 bases; bases outside gene matches: 10. Germline CDR1 DFQATT, CDR2 SNEGSKA (reference sequence). DNA of the CDR3: TGCAGTGCTAGAGAGGGAACTAGCGGGATAGTGGACGAGCAGTACTTC. Translated, it gives CSAREGTSGIVDEQYF.

The J gene is TRBJ2-5, the V gene TRBV20-1; no clear D gene. The CDR3 is made up of 12 amino acids. CDR1 DFQATT and CDR2 SNEGSKA come from the germline V gene (reference sequence). V was pared by 4 bases and J by 5 bases, with 11 bases between. For the CDR3, the DNA is TGCAGTGCTATTCCCCTCGGCGAGACCCAGTACTTC. This sequence encodes CSAIPLGETQYF.

In its sample, this clonotype was seen a few times. This rearrangement joins TRBV7-9 to TRBJ1-6; D possibly corresponds to TRBD1 (6 bases). The length of the CDR3 is 14 residues. Germline CDR1 SEHNR, CDR2 FQNEAQ (reference sequence). Trimming took off 3 bases at V and 7 bases at J, with 10 bases between the two ends. The CDR3 nucleotides are TGTGCCAGCAGCTTCAGGACAGAGAATTCACCCCTCCACTTT. Residues: CASSFRTENSPLHF. Looking up the rest from reference TRBV7-9 and TRBJ1-6 gives the full variable domain: DTGVSQNPRHKITKRGQNVTFRCDPISEHNRLYWYRQTLGQGPEFLTYFQNEAQLEKSRLLSDRFSAERPKGSFSTLEIQRTEQGDSAMYLCASSFRTENSPLHFGNGTRLTVT.

This clonotype came up many times. The CDR3 DNA reads TGCAGTGCTAGAGGGGACAGGGATGTCGAGCAGTACTTC. It encodes CSARGDRDVEQYF. V gene TRBV20-1 combines with J gene TRBJ2-7, with TRBD1 identical over 9 bases. J gave up 6 bases and V 1 base, and 4 bases lay outside the gene matches. The CDR3 covers 13 residues. Germline CDR1 reads DFQATT; CDR2 reads SNEGSKA (reference sequence).